In its sample, the clone carrying this T cell receptor (beta chain) was seen a few times. This specimen belongs to a study of T-cell memory formation after mild COVID-19. Germline V lookup: CDR1 KGHDR, CDR2 SFDVKD. This CDR3 spans 11 amino acids. V was shortened by 6 bases and J by 7 bases, with 9 bases between the two germline ends. TCRdb called the 5' RACE reads again in MiXCR, with one record for every CDR3 protein. Altogether roughly 620,000 distinct CDR3 sequences are present, about a sixth being singletons, with the ten largest covering 9.5% to 15%. Specimen: PBMCs or a T cell subset sorted from them (not recorded which). This sequence was found in an adult woman who had mild COVID-19 (a few samples of this study predate the infection). Cell type and time point are not known. The genes are TRBV24-1 and TRBJ2-7; possible D gene TRBD1, 5 bases. This chain's CDR3 is CATSQGWEQYF. The DNA of the CDR3 is TGTGCCACCAGTCAGGGCTGGGAGCAGTACTTC.